The 25 T cell receptor beta chains below all came from one sample that was sequenced in a study of blood T cell repertoires in COVID-19. Measured with immunoSEQ multiplex PCR; TCRdb has only the in-frame clones, and not every one. The sample holds about 260,000 clones, roughly 84% seen once. The sequencing input was peripheral blood. All receptors derive from a human donor in a cohort sampled during active COVID-19.

This clone appeared once. The gene calls are TRBV19 and TRBJ1-1; maybe TRBD1 (6 bases). This CDR3 region has 13 residues. V lost 3 bases and J lost 8, with 13 bases in between. CDR1 and CDR2 from the germline V gene are LNHDA and SQIVND (reference sequence). The CDR3 DNA reads as TGTGCCAGTAGTATGTACAGGGAGGGAGAAGCTTTCTTT. Translating gives CASSMYREGEAFF. Full variable domain (remainder filled in from reference TRBV19 and TRBJ1-1): DGGITQSPKYLFRKEGQNVTLSCEQNLNHDAMYWYRQDPGQGLRLIYYSQIVNDFQKGDIAEGYSVSREKKESFPLTVTSAQKNPTAFYLCASSMYREGEAFFGQGTRLTVV.

V is TRBV5-1 and J is TRBJ1-4; 7 bases agree with TRBD1. Trimming removed 3 bases from V and 8 bases from J; junction bases left unmatched: 10. The CDR3 length is 15 residues. CDR1 and CDR2 from the germline V gene are SGHRS and YFSETQ. The CDR3 DNA follows: TGCGCCAGCAGCTCCCGACAGGGATCTACCGAAAAACTGTTTTTT. It codes for CASSSRQGSTEKLFF.

This chain joins TRBV5-1 and TRBJ2-6, with D uncertain. Trimming shortened V by 1 base and J by 0 bases, and 5 bases separated the two germline ends. Germline assignment: CDR1 SGHRS and CDR2 YFSETQ. The CDR3 has 15 residues. This CDR3 is CASSLISSGANVLTF. The CDR3 nucleotides read TGCGCCAGCAGCTTGATCAGCTCTGGGGCCAACGTCCTGACTTTC.

V usage is TRBV3-1 (or the pseudogene TRBV3-2) and J usage is TRBJ1-6, with 8 bases lining up with TRBD1. Trimming removed 3 bases from V and 7 bases from J; junction bases left unmatched: 5. The CDR3 totals 15 residues. Germline V gene data show CDR1 as LGHDT and CDR2 as YNNKEL (reference sequence). The CDR3 DNA reads TGTGCCAGCAGCCAGGGTGGACAGGGAAATTCACCCCTCCACTTT. Translation: CASSQGGQGNSPLHF.

The chain uses TRBV10-2 and TRBJ1-5; maybe TRBD1 (6 bases). The V gene lost 5 bases and the J gene lost 7 bases, with 15 bases spanning the gap. Germline CDR1 WSHSY, CDR2 SAAADI. The CDR3 extends over 14 amino acids. CDR3 protein: CASSSTERGQPQHF. The CDR3 nucleotides read TGCGCCAGCAGTAGTACAGAGAGGGGGCAGCCCCAGCATTTT.

The chain is built from TRBV7-2 and TRBJ2-3; 14 bases are shared with TRBD2. The length of the CDR3 is 14 residues. The V and J ends lost 3 bases and 8 bases, in that order; junction bases with no gene match: 1. CDR1 and CDR2 from the germline V gene are SGHTA and FQGNSA. CDR3 region: CASSFGLAGGTQYF. In nucleotides, the CDR3 is TGTGCCAGCAGCTTTGGACTAGCGGGAGGTACGCAGTATTTT.

CDR3 nucleotide sequence: TGTGCCAGCAGCGCAACAGGGTCACAGCCCCAGCATTTT. Translating it yields CASSATGSQPQHF. The V gene is TRBV7-8, the J gene TRBJ1-5; D perhaps matches TRBD1 (6 bases). V was trimmed by 5 bases and J by 7 bases, leaving 12 bases between them. This CDR3 is built from 13 residues. Germline assignment: CDR1 SGHVS and CDR2 FQNEAQ.

The V call is TRBV10-2, the J call TRBJ2-3; 7 bases line up with TRBD1. Unmatched junction bases numbered 5, after V lost 6 bases and J lost 5 bases. The CDR3 loop spans 13 amino acids. Germline V CDR1 and CDR2: WSHSY, SAAADI. The CDR3 bases are TGCGCCAGCAGACAGGGGTATGGAGATACGCAGTATTTT. Protein sequence: CASRQGYGDTQYF.

The chain has TRBV23-1 and TRBJ1-5; 8 bases are a match to TRBD1. TRBV23-1 is reported as an ORF; its role is uncertain. The CDR3 is 15 amino acids. V was clipped by 3 bases and J by 7 bases; unmatched bases: 8. The CDR3 is CASSHLGQGPQPQHF. In nucleotides, the CDR3 is TGCGCCAGCAGTCACCTCGGACAGGGCCCCCAGCCCCAGCATTTT.

The chain employs TRBV7-6 and TRBJ2-6; perhaps TRBD1 as D (6 bases). Trimming took 5 bases from V and 1 from J, leaving 9 bases between them. The CDR3 has 15 residues. Per the germline V gene, CDR1 is SGHVS and CDR2 is FNYEAQ. DNA of the CDR3: TGTGCCAGCAGCAATACAGGGTCTGGGGCCAACGTCCTGACTTTC. Amino acids: CASSNTGSGANVLTF. The entire variable domain, with the rest obtained from reference TRBV7-6 and TRBJ2-6, is as follows: GAGVSQSPRYKVTKRGQDVALRCDPISGHVSLYWYRQALGQGPEFLTYFNYEAQQDKSGLPNDRFSAERPEGSISTLTIQRTEQRDSAMYRCASSNTGSGANVLTFGAGSRLTVL.

This clone showed up just a few times. The chain employs TRBV5-4 and TRBJ2-2; weak D call: TRBD1 (5 bases). V gave up 2 bases and J gave up 7 bases, with 6 bases separating them. The germline V gene has CDR1 SGHNT and CDR2 YYREEE (reference sequence). This CDR3 is built from 12 residues. CDR3 nucleotides: TGTGCCAGCAGCTTTCAGGGCGGGGAGCTGTTTTTT. The encoded protein is CASSFQGGELFF.

This clone was found a few times. An end of the junction does not agree with germline; a read error may underlie this. The chain joins TRBV7-7 to TRBJ2-3, with D possibly TRBD2 on 5 matching bases. The CDR3 length is 16 residues. Germline values: CDR1 SSHAT, CDR2 FNYEAQ (reference sequence). The CDR3 here is CASSSIGGVSTDTQYF. The CDR3, as DNA: TGTGCTAGCAGCTCAATCGGAGGTGTTAGCACAGATACGCAGTATTTT.

The chain employs TRBV27 and TRBJ1-6; D is unclear. The CDR3 runs to 13 residues. Trimming removed 8 bases from V and 6 bases from J, with 11 bases in between. The germline gives CDR1 MNHEY, CDR2 SMNVEV (reference sequence). The CDR3 nucleotides are TGTGCCAGCCAGGTGGCGTTTAATTCACCCCTCCACTTT. It specifies CASQVAFNSPLHF.

V gene TRBV5-1 combines with J gene TRBJ2-1; 9 bases match TRBD1. Germline V gene data show CDR1 as SGHRS and CDR2 as YFSETQ. Trimming removed 1 base from V and 8 bases from J; junction bases left unmatched: 10. The length of the CDR3 is 16 residues. DNA of the CDR3: TGCGCCAGCAGCTTGCGGGTCGGACAGGGGATAGATGAGCAGTTCTTC. It is translated as CASSLRVGQGIDEQFF.

The chain joins TRBV29-1 to TRBJ2-2; no definite D call. Germline V gene data show CDR1 as SQVTM and CDR2 as ANQGSEA. This CDR3 is built from 14 residues. The V end was cut by 5 bases, the J end by 1 base, with 11 bases between. CDR3 region: CSVRSNLNTGELFF. CDR3 DNA: TGCAGCGTTAGGAGTAACTTGAACACCGGGGAGCTGTTTTTT.

The chain recombines TRBV5-6 with TRBJ2-3; TRBD1 matches at 8 bases. Trimming removed 5 bases from V and 1 base from J; junction bases left unmatched: 0. This CDR3 contains 13 residues. Germline CDR1 and CDR2: SGHDT and YYEEEE. CDR3 nucleotide sequence: TGTGCCAGCAGGGACAGGGGCACAGATACGCAGTATTTT. Protein product: CASRDRGTDTQYF.

The CDR3: CASSLRGLAGDSQYF. The CDR3 DNA reads as TGCGCCAGCAGCTTGAGGGGACTAGCGGGAGATTCGCAGTACTTC. The rearrangement links TRBV5-1 to TRBJ2-7, with 14 bases lining up with TRBD2. J lost 9 bases, V lost 1 base, and 6 bases had no gene match. In germline, CDR1 is SGHRS, CDR2 YFSETQ. The CDR3 loop spans 15 amino acids.

V and J are TRBV6-5 and TRBJ1-3; D not certain. Trimming left V 2 bases short and J 0 bases short, with 8 bases between. Looked up from germline, CDR1 is MNHEY and CDR2 is SVGAGI. The CDR3 is 15 amino acids. CDR3 loop: CASSYSPSSGNTIYF. The CDR3 nucleotides read TGTGCCAGCAGTTACAGCCCGTCCTCTGGAAACACCATATATTTT.

The chain employs TRBV24-1 and TRBJ1-2, with 8 bases fitting TRBD1. Looked up from germline, CDR1 is KGHDR and CDR2 is SFDVKD. The V segment lost 4 bases and the J segment 8 bases; nucleotides outside the gene matches: 5. CDR3 length equals 13 residues. DNA of the CDR3: TGTGCCACCAGTGACCCGACAGGGGTCGGCTACACCTTC. This codes for CATSDPTGVGYTF.

The chain links TRBV6-5 to TRBJ2-1; TRBD1 agrees at 10 bases. The CDR3 runs to 15 residues. Trimming took 5 bases from V and 6 from J; bases not matched to a gene: 7. Germline V CDR1 and CDR2: MNHEY, SVGAGI. DNA of the CDR3: TGTGCCAGCAGTCCCTCCGGGACAGGGGCCAATGAGCAGTTCTTC. This sequence encodes CASSPSGTGANEQFF.

The chain is built from TRBV7-2 and TRBJ1-1; D may be TRBD1 (6 bases). V lost 5 bases and J lost 2, with 18 bases in between. Germline CDR1 SGHTA, CDR2 FQGNSA. This CDR3 has 16 amino acids. CDR3 loop: CASSQVQGMYNTEAFF. The CDR3 DNA reads as TGTGCCAGCAGCCAGGTCCAGGGGATGTATAACACTGAAGCTTTCTTT.

The V call is TRBV5-1, the J call TRBJ2-3; possible D gene TRBD2, 5 bases. The germline gives CDR1 SGHRS, CDR2 YFSETQ. The V end lost 7 bases, the J end lost 3 bases, and 15 bases lay between the germline ends. This CDR3 spans 14 amino acids. The CDR3 bases are TGCGCCAGCCGAGTGGGGAGTATGACAGATACGCAGTATTTT. Translation: CASRVGSMTDTQYF. Combining the CDR3 with reference TRBV5-1 and TRBJ2-3 gives the whole variable domain KAGVTQTPRYLIKTRGQQVTLSCSPISGHRSVSWYQQTPGQGLQFLFEYFSETQRNKGNFPGRFSGRQFSNSRSEMNVSTLELGDSALYLCASRVGSMTDTQYFGPGTRLTVL.

This clone was recorded only once. V is TRBV10-3 and J is TRBJ2-5, with 8 bases identical to TRBD1. Germline values: CDR1 ENHRY, CDR2 SYGVKD. This CDR3 is built from 15 residues. V was clipped by 5 bases and J by 4 bases; unmatched bases: 9. The CDR3 loop is CAISRDRSEGETQYF. The CDR3, as DNA: TGTGCCATCAGTAGGGACAGGTCCGAGGGAGAGACCCAGTACTTC.

A single count supports this clone. The chain combines TRBV28 with TRBJ1-1, with 7 bases identical to TRBD1. This CDR3 has 18 residues. In germline, CDR1 is MDHEN, CDR2 SYDVKM. Trimming took 2 bases from V and 0 from J; bases not matched to a gene: 12. The CDR3 sequence: CASSLETGFLGVNTEAFF. The CDR3, as DNA: TGTGCCAGCAGTTTAGAGACAGGGTTTTTGGGGGTGAACACTGAAGCTTTCTTT.

This clone was counted only a few times. This chain joins TRBV10-2 and TRBJ2-7; D possibly corresponds to TRBD1 (6 bases). Trimming cost V 2 bases and J 3 bases, with 14 bases left between them. CDR1 and CDR2 from the germline V gene are WSHSY and SAAADI. This CDR3 has 15 residues. Here the CDR3 DNA reads TGCGCCAGCAGTGAGGTCAGGGGTAGGGACTACGAGCAGTACTTC. This codes for CASSEVRGRDYEQYF.